The clone carrying this TCR beta chain was observed at least ten times. TRAV- and TRBV-specific primers primed first-strand cDNA, covering alpha and beta chains. A constant-region primer paired with the V-primer adapter amplified TCRs over approximately 18 PCR cycles. TCRdb re-called the reads with MiXCR, one entry per CDR3 protein. The sample yields roughly 60,000 distinct CDR3 sequences, almost 25% seen once. The data belong to a study of low-dose radiotherapy and immunotherapy resistance in tumors. On the study more broadly: Individuals in Cohort 2 had 1 Gy per fraction every two weeks, adding up to 13 Gy over 26 weeks. Study patients were administered oral aspirin at 300 mg daily for four cycles from cycle 1 day 1.

Time point specified: before trial treatment. The CDR3 is made up of 13 amino acids. Germline CDR1 and CDR2: SQVTM and ANQGSEA. V lost 3 bases and J lost 5; bases outside the gene matches: 6. The genes are TRBV29-1 and TRBJ2-5, with 7 bases matching TRBD2. The receptor was derived from a male donor with prostate cancer. The sequenced sample was PBMCs, obtained before treatment. In nucleotides, the CDR3 is TGCAGCGTTGACGGCGGGGGTGGGGAGACCCAGTACTTC. Its translation: CSVDGGGGETQYF. Looking up the rest from reference TRBV29-1 and TRBJ2-5 gives the full variable domain: SAVISQKPSRDICQRGTSLTIQCQVDSQVTMMFWYRQQPGQSLTLIATANQGSEATYESGFVIDKFPISRPNLTFSTLTVSNMSPEDSSIYLCSVDGGGGETQYFGPGTRLLVL.